This TCR beta chain originates from a study of metastatic and nonmetastatic thyroid tumors. Study details: Malignant thyroid and benign thyroid patients provided blood and tumor or nodule tissue whose repertoires were compared.

In its sample, this clone ranks as medium-sized. All patients reached thyroid surgery having received no treatment beforehand. This CDR3 comprises 12 residues. V lost 7 bases and J lost 0, with 7 bases in between. Germline lookup yields CDR1 SQVTM and CDR2 ANQGSEA. TCRdb re-analyzed the PCR reads using MiXCR. The table shows 5,000 or so clones, with roughly 31% occurring only once. This sequence was found in a female donor with papillary thyroid cancer or a benign thyroid nodule (not recorded which). Some clones in this sample may be carry-over from other donors' samples. The genes are TRBV29-1 and TRBJ1-3; D is unresolved. The sample comprised adjacent normal tissue. In DNA form, the CDR3 reads TGCAGCGGGCTCCGCTCTGGAAACACCATATATTTT. It is translated as CSGLRSGNTIYF.